This T cell receptor (beta chain) was recovered during a study of shared clonotypes between healthy human individuals. With V trimmed by 5 bases and J by 2 bases, 3 bases remained unmatched. The CDR3 extends over 14 amino acids. The germline CDR1 and CDR2 sequences are MDHEN and SYDVKM. Each of the donors was a healthy adult who was HIV-negative and had not had a recent acute infection or vaccination. In the CD4+ fraction, cells were divided into CD45RA+ naive and CD45RA-negative memory subsets. Whole-study findings and limits: Naive subsets generally exceeded memory subsets in estimated richness.

Researchers ran the assay at a deep level. Some clones are missing from TCRdb's copy, which holds only in-frame ones; the method was immunoSEQ multiplex PCR. This table holds 1.5 million to 1.9 million clones, approximately 98% found once. Concerning this clone itself: What it binds is not known.

The sequencing input was naive CD4+ T cells sorted from blood. As to subset: CD45RA+ positively selected. This clonotype originated in a young man in good health. The rearrangement uses TRBV28 and TRBJ2-5; 9 bases map to TRBD2. The CDR3 bases are TGTGCCAGCAGTCTAGCGGGATTTCAAGAGACCCAGTACTTC. This sequence encodes CASSLAGFQETQYF.